This entry describes one T cell receptor beta chain. Its specificity is not known. The source material, 20-30 mg of unsorted bulk tissue, was used to co-extract RNA and DNA. There were only treatment-naive patients, all with chronic HBV infection. Synthesis of TCR beta cDNA was carried out from around 500 ng total RNA with a constant-region primer. ARM-PCR was slightly modified, and three nested multiplex PCR rounds with it gave rise to the TCR beta libraries. PCR rounds one and two used TRBV1-TRBV30 forward primers with a C-beta reverse primer for 10 cycles each. A single record per CDR3 protein comes from TCRdb applying MiXCR to the multiplex PCR reads. The table lists 100,000 or so distinct CDR3 sequences, about three quarters of them singletons, with more than 8% in the top ten. These data come from a study of tumor-infiltrating lymphocytes in primary liver carcinoma. About the research overall: Tumor staging was T1-T3 N0M0; sizes spanned roughly 4 to 11 cm across.

General study findings and limits: Tumors carried a top-250-clone fraction significantly exceeding that of blood (p = 0.039).

The CDR3 consists of 13 residues. The V gene's germline CDR1 is MDHEN and CDR2 SYDVKM. Trimming pared 2 bases from V and 4 bases from J, leaving 8 bases between. The chain has TRBV28 and TRBJ1-2; D is undetermined. This clonotype was sampled from a woman aged 60-70 years with primary liver carcinoma and hepatitis B virus infection. Specimen: liver tumor tissue from sampling region 5. Regarding subset: tumor region T5, tumor centre. The CDR3 spells CASSLEMAYGYTF. CDR3 sequence (DNA): TGTGCCAGCAGTTTAGAGATGGCCTATGGCTACACCTTC.